This T cell receptor (beta chain) was sequenced during a study of T cells in Graves' hyperthyroidism and ophthalmopathy. Overall study: Peripheral blood was obtained at initial diagnosis, preceding any treatment. General study points: Ophthalmopathy prediction by the model preceded onset by a median about 6 months.

Amplification of TCR beta CDR3 regions used RNA as the template. During a first-round RT-PCR of the TCR CDR3, the HTBI primer set was used. TCRdb reanalysed the multiplex PCR reads using MiXCR and keeps one entry per CDR3 protein. The table lists 660,000 or so distinct CDR3 sequences, more than 20% of them singletons. The CDR3 is made up of 15 amino acids. CDR1 MNHEY and CDR2 SVGEGT come from the germline V gene. Trimming shortened V by 7 bases and J by 0 bases, and 15 bases separated the two germline ends. This clonotype appeared once. Its target is unknown. Exclusion criteria comprised uncontrolled infection, other autoimmune disease, pregnancy or lactation.

The receptor comes from a man aged 30 to 39 with Graves' ophthalmopathy. The sample taken for sequencing was blood. The chain joins TRBV6-2 or TRBV6-3 to TRBJ1-1, with D possibly TRBD1 on 5 matching bases. The chain's CDR3 is CASTDGTLMNTEAFF. CDR3 DNA sequence: TGTGCCAGCACCGACGGGACGTTAATGAACACTGAAGCTTTCTTT.